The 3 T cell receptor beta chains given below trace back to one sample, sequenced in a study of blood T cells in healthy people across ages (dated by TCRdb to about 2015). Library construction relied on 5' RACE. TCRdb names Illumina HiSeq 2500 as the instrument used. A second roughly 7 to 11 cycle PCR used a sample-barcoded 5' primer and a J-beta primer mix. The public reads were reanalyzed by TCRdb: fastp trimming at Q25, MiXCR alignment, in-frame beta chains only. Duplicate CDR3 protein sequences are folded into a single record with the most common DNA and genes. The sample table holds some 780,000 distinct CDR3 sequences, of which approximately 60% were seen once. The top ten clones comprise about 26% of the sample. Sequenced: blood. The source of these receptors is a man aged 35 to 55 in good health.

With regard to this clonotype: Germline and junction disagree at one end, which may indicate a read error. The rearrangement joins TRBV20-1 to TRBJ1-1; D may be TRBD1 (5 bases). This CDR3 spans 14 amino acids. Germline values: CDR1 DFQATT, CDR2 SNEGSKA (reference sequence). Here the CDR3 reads CNARGRRGNTEAFF. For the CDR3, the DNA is TGCAATGCTAGAGGCAGAAGGGGGAACACTGAAGCTTTCTTT.

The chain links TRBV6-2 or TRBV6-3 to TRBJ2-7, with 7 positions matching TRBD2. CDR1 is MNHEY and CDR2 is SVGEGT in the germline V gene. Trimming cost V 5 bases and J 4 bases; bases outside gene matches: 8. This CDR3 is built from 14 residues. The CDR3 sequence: CASSNGRPQYEQYF. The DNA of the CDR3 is TGTGCCAGCAGTAACGGGAGGCCCCAGTACGAGCAGTACTTC.

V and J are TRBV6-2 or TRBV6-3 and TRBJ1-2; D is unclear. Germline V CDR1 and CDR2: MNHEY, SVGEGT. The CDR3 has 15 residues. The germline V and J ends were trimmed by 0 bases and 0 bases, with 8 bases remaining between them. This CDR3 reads CASSYSSEANYGYTF. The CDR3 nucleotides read TGTGCCAGCAGTTACTCTAGTGAAGCTAACTATGGCTACACCTTC.